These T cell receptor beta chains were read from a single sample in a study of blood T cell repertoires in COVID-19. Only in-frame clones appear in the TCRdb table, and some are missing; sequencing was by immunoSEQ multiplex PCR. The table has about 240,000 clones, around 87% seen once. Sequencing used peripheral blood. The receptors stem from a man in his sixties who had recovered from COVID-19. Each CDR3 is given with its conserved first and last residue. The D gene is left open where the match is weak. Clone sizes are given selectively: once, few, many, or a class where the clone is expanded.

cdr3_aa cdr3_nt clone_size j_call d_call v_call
CASSIGGRSYNEQFF TGTGCCAGTAGTATAGGGGGCAGGAGTTACAATGAGCAGTTCTTC . TRBJ2-1 . TRBV19
CASSPRDRGKLFF TGTGCCAGTAGTCCCAGGGACAGGGGAAAACTGTTTTTT . TRBJ1-4 TRBD1 TRBV19
CASIEGGALNTGELFF TGCGCCAGCATTGAGGGCGGGGCCCTGAACACCGGGGAGCTGTTTTTT . TRBJ2-2 . TRBV10-2
CASSWVAGRPNTEAFF TGTGCCAGCAGTTGGGTTGCGGGACGGCCGAACACTGAAGCTTTCTTT . TRBJ1-1 . TRBV28
CASSLSRTAYNEQFF TGTGCCAGTAGTCTTTCGAGGACAGCCTACAATGAGCAGTTCTTC . TRBJ2-1 . TRBV19
CASSTTQGSGNTIYF TGTGCCAGCAGCACGACTCAGGGGTCTGGAAACACCATATATTTT many TRBJ1-3 . TRBV6-5
CASSPVTGGKFGYTF TGTGCCAGCTCACCAGTGACAGGGGGCAAGTTCGGCTACACCTTC . TRBJ1-2 TRBD1 TRBV18
CASSLGGGITDTQYF TGCGCCAGCAGCTTGGGGGGCGGAATCACAGATACGCAGTATTTT . TRBJ2-3 . TRBV5-1
CASSWGDLYNEQFF TGTGCCAGCAGCTGGGGGGACCTCTACAATGAGCAGTTCTTC once TRBJ2-1 . TRBV7-2
CASSQAGPYEQYF TGTGCCAGCAGCCAGGCGGGGCCCTACGAGCAGTACTTC . TRBJ2-7 . TRBV3-1/TRBV3-2
CASSESDRGQSYGYTF TGTGCCAGCAGTGAATCCGACAGGGGGCAAAGCTATGGCTACACCTTC . TRBJ1-2 TRBD1 TRBV2
CSAGTGLYGYTF TGCAGCGCAGGGACAGGGCTCTATGGCTACACCTTC . TRBJ1-2 TRBD1 TRBV29-1
CASSSPSGLSYNEQFF TGCGCCAGCAGCTCCCCGTCGGGACTCTCCTACAATGAGCAGTTCTTC many TRBJ2-1 . TRBV5-1
CASRRLRDRVSYGYTF TGTGCCAGCAGGCGCCTCCGGGACAGGGTTAGCTATGGCTACACCTTC . TRBJ1-2 TRBD1 TRBV6-6
CASSRYQSPSGNTIYF TGTGCCAGCAGCCGATACCAAAGCCCCTCTGGAAACACCATATATTTT . TRBJ1-3 . TRBV3-1/TRBV3-2
CASSYSPRGTEAFF TGTGCCAGCAGTTACTCTCCTAGGGGGACTGAAGCTTTCTTT . TRBJ1-1 . TRBV6-5
CASTQNNSPLHF TGTGCCAGCACCCAAAATAATTCACCCCTCCACTTT . TRBJ1-6 . TRBV6-5
CASSLEGGLSGNTIYF TGTGCCAGCAGCTTGGAAGGGGGATTATCTGGAAACACCATATATTTT . TRBJ1-3 . TRBV5-4
CASSLRQGGETQYF TGTGCCAGCTCACTCCGACAGGGCGGGGAGACCCAGTACTTC . TRBJ2-5 TRBD1 TRBV18
CASSHVVANTGELFF TGTGCCAGCAGCCACGTCGTTGCGAACACCGGGGAGCTGTTTTTT once TRBJ2-2 . TRBV14
CASSHTGMNTEAFF TGTGCCAGCAGCCATACAGGAATGAACACTGAAGCTTTCTTT . TRBJ1-1 . TRBV3-1/TRBV3-2
CASSQVRTYSGNTIYF TGTGCCAGCAGCCAGGTTCGGACATACTCTGGAAACACCATATATTTT once TRBJ1-3 . TRBV14
CATSPTGNEQFF TGTGCCACCAGCCCGACAGGGAATGAGCAGTTCTTC once TRBJ2-1 TRBD1 TRBV24-1
CASSEILGANSPLHF TGTGCCAGCAGTGAAATTTTAGGGGCTAATTCACCCCTCCACTTT . TRBJ1-6 . TRBV2
CASSGTREDTDTQYF TGCGCCAGCAGCGGGACTAGGGAGGACACAGATACGCAGTATTTT . TRBJ2-3 TRBD2 TRBV5-1
CASGGYDEQFF TGTGCGAGCGGGGGGTATGATGAGCAGTTCTTC once TRBJ2-1 TRBD2 TRBV6-6
CASSTRQGGQPQHF TGTGCCAGCAGCACTCGACAGGGTGGACAGCCCCAGCATTTT once TRBJ1-5 TRBD1 TRBV7-2
CASSYSRDRNSPLHF TGTGCCAGCAGTTACTCCCGGGACAGGAATTCACCCCTCCACTTT . TRBJ1-6 TRBD1 TRBV6-5
CASSLPGEYGYTF TGTGCCAGCAGTCTACCCGGAGAATATGGCTACACCTTC . TRBJ1-2 . TRBV28
CASSLVLSQGASEAFF TGTGCCAGCAGCTTAGTGCTAAGCCAGGGGGCTAGTGAAGCTTTCTTT few TRBJ1-1 TRBD1 TRBV7-8
CASSLNGIGTDTQYF TGTGCCAGCAGCTTAAATGGCATTGGCACAGATACGCAGTATTTT . TRBJ2-3 . TRBV11-2